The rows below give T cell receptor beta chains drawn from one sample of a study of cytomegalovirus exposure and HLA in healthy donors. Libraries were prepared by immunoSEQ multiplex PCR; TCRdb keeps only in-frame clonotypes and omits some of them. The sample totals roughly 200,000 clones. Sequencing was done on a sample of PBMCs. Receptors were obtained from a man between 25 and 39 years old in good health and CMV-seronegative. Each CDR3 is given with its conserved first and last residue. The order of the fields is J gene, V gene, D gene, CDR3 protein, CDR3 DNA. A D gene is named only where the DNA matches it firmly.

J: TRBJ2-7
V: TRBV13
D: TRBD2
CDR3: CASSLASSGGRFSYEQYF
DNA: TGTGCCAGCAGCTTAGCGTCGAGCGGGGGGCGGTTCTCCTACGAGCAGTACTTC

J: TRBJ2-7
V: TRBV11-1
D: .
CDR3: CASSVEAHYEQYF
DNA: TGTGCCAGCAGTGTGGAAGCGCACTACGAGCAGTACTTC

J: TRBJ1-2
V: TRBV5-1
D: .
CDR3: CASSPTTGRGEGYTF
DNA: TGCGCCAGCAGCCCAACGACGGGGCGGGGTGAAGGCTACACCTTC

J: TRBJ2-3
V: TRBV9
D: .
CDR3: CASQRDSSLGTDTQYF
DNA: TGTGCCAGCCAAAGGGACTCCTCCCTTGGCACAGATACGCAGTATTTT

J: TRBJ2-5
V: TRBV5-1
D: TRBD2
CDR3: CASSPGTTSDETQYF
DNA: TGCGCCAGCAGTCCCGGGACTACGTCTGATGAGACCCAGTACTTC

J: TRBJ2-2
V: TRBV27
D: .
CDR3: CASSRDSPNTGELFF
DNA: TGTGCCAGCAGTAGAGACAGCCCGAACACCGGGGAGCTGTTTTTT

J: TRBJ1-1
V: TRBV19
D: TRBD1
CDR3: CASRSGQGETEAFF
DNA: TGTGCCAGTAGGTCCGGACAGGGTGAGACTGAAGCTTTCTTT

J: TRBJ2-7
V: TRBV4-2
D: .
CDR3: CASSQDSGPYEQYF
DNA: TGTGCCAGCAGCCAAGATTCAGGGCCCTACGAGCAGTACTTC

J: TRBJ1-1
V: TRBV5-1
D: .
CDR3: CASSAIQGMNTEAFF
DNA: TGCGCCAGCAGCGCTATCCAGGGCATGAACACTGAAGCTTTCTTT

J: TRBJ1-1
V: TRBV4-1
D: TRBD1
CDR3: CASSQEILRDRITEAFF
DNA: TGCGCCAGCAGCCAAGAAATTTTACGGGACAGGATCACTGAAGCTTTCTTT

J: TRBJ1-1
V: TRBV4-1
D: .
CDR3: CASSQLAQMNTEAFF
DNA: TGCGCCAGCAGCCAATTGGCACAGATGAACACTGAAGCTTTCTTT

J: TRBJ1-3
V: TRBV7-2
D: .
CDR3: CASSFTDSGNTIYF
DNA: TGTGCCAGCAGCTTTACAGACTCTGGAAACACCATATATTTT

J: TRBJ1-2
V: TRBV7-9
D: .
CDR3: CASSFQTGIYGYTF
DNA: TGTGCCAGCAGCTTCCAAACAGGGATCTATGGCTACACCTTC

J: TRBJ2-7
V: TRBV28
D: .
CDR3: CASSLEGGGSYEQYF
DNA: TGTGCCAGCAGTTTAGAGGGGGGGGGATCCTACGAGCAGTACTTC

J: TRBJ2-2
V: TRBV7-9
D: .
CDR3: CASSLMTGVTGELFF
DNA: TGTGCCAGCAGCTTAATGACAGGAGTCACCGGGGAGCTGTTTTTT

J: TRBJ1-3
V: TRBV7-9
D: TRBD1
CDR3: CASSQKTGIRDTIYF
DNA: TGTGCCAGCAGCCAGAAGACAGGGATAAGGGACACCATATATTTT

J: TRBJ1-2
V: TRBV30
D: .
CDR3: CAWSLAGGDYGYTF
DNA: TGTGCCTGGAGTTTAGCCGGGGGGGACTATGGCTACACCTTC

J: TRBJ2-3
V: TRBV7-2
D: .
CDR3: CASSFKASTDTQYF
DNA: TGTGCCAGCAGCTTTAAAGCTTCCACAGATACGCAGTATTTT

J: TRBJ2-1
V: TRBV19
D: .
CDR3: CASSIPGLARPIF
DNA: TGTGCCAGTAGTATCCCGGGATTAGCCAGGCCGATCTTC

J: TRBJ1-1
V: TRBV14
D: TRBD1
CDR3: CASSQVLGTVSNTEAFF
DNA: TGTGCCAGCAGCCAAGTTCTCGGGACAGTCTCGAACACTGAAGCTTTCTTT

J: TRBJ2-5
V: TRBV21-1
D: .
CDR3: CASSKGRRETQYF
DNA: TGTGCCAGCAGCAAAGGTCGGAGGGAGACCCAGTACTTC

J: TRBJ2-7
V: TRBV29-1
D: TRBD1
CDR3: CSGGTGRYEQYF
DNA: TGCAGCGGCGGGACAGGGAGATACGAGCAGTACTTC

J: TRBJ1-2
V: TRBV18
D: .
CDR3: CASSGRAGSGGYTF
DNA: TGTGCCAGCTCAGGTCGAGCAGGATCTGGTGGCTACACCTTC

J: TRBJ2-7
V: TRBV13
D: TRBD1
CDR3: CASSPGQPSYEQYF
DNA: TGTGCCAGCAGCCCGGGACAGCCATCCTACGAGCAGTACTTC

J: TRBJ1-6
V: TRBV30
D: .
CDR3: CAWSVAGYSPLHF
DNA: TGTGCCTGGAGTGTGGCAGGCTATTCACCCCTCCACTTT

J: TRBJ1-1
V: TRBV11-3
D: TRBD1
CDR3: CASSTQGGTEAFF
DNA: TGTGCCAGCAGCACACAGGGGGGCACTGAAGCTTTCTTT

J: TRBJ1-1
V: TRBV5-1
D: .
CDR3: CASSRDPDRPNTEAFF
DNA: TGCGCCAGCAGCCGGGATCCGGATAGACCGAACACTGAAGCTTTCTTT

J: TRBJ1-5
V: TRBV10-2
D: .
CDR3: CASQETFSNQPQHF
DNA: TGCGCCAGTCAAGAAACATTTAGCAATCAGCCCCAGCATTTT

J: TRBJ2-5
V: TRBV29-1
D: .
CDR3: CSVDPDVGETQYF
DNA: TGCAGCGTTGACCCCGACGTCGGGGAGACCCAGTACTTC

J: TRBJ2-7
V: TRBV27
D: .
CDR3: CASSLGAGRIKQYF
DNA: TGTGCCAGCAGTTTAGGGGCCGGACGGATCAAGCAGTACTTC

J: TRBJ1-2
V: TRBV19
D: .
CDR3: CASSPLRRGEGGYTF
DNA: TGTGCCAGTAGTCCTCTTCGTCGGGGAGAAGGAGGCTACACCTTC

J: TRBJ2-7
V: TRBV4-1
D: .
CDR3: CASSQDWGQFYYEQYF
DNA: TGCGCCAGCAGCCAAGATTGGGGGCAATTCTACTACGAGCAGTACTTC